The clone carrying this TCR beta chain has a handful of counts. What it recognizes is unknown. Trimming cost V 5 bases and J 10 bases; bases outside gene matches: 4. CDR3 length: 13 residues. From the reads, TCRdb called clonotypes with MiXCR, one entry per CDR3 protein. Of fewer than 550,000 distinct CDR3 sequences detected, more than 25% appear once; the ten largest clones hold over 10%. The data belong to a study of T cell repertoires in cytomegalovirus infection. Study details: It can be stated that public TCR beta signatures indicated CMV infection as well as a matching HLA type.

Study-level results: Clonotypes of TCR beta that were HLA-C-restricted and CMV-specific dominated the ex vivo response. Pooled public TCR beta family frequency picked out CMV carriers with the relevant HLA.

This rearrangement joins TRBV12-3 or TRBV12-4 to TRBJ2-1; TRBD2 aligns across 11 bases. The sequencing input was PBMCs. The receptor's source is a human donor in good health (CMV status not recorded). Some clones in this sample may be carry-over from other donors' samples. CDR3 protein: CASSPTSGTEQFF. The CDR3 bases are TGTGCCAGCAGTCCGACTAGCGGGACAGAGCAGTTCTTC.